This T cell receptor beta chain is from a study of CD8 T cells in Susac syndrome. Reverse transcription of about 0.45 to 1 ug RNA was performed with random hexamers. Each CDR3 protein gets one entry after TCRdb re-called the immunoSEQ multiplex PCR reads with MiXCR. The sample lists fewer than 250,000 distinct CDR3 sequences, 90% to 95% occurring once. Sequencing targeted TCR beta in T cells from blood (CD8+ and CD4+). Each multiple sclerosis control was a treatment-naive patient with relapsing-remitting disease that was either stable or active. The germline CDR1 and CDR2 sequences are MGHRA and YSYEKL. Between the trimmed V and J ends, which lost 0 bases and 4 bases, there was a span of 15 bases. The CDR3 consists of 16 residues.

The V and J genes are TRBV4-1 and TRBJ1-1, with a weak D call TRBD1 (5 bases). This sequence was found in a human donor with multiple sclerosis. Input material: CD8+ T cells from PBMCs. The CDR3 is CASSQDGHSKTTEAFF. The DNA of the CDR3 is TGCGCCAGCAGCCAAGACGGACATTCGAAGACCACTGAAGCTTTCTTT.